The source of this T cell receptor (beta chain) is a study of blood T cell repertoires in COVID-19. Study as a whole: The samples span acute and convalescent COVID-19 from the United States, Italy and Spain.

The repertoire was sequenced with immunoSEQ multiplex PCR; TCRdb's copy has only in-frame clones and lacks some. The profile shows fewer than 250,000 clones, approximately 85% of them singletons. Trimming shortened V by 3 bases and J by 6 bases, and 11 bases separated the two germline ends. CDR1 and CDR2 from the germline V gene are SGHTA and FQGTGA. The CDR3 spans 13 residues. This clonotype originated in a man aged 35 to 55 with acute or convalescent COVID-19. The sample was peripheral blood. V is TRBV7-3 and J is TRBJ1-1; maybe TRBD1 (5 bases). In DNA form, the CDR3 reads TGTGCCAGCAGCTTGGGGGGACTCGCTGAAGCTTTCTTT. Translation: CASSLGGLAEAFF. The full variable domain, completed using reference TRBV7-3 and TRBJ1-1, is GAGVSQTPSNKVTEKGKYVELRCDPISGHTALYWYRQSLGQGPEFLIYFQGTGAADDSGLPNDRFFAVRPEGSVSTLKIQRTERGDSAVYLCASSLGGLAEAFFGQGTRLTVV.